The 27 T cell receptor beta chains given below trace back to one sample, sequenced in a study of shared clonotypes between healthy human individuals. Profiling relied on immunoSEQ multiplex PCR, and the TCRdb table lists in-frame clones only, not all of them. Of roughly 520,000 clones detected, roughly 95% appear once; the ten largest clones hold nearly 0.065%. The sample consisted of naive CD4+ T cells sorted from blood. The subset: CD45RA+ positively selected. These receptor sequences come from a woman aged 25-40 years in good health.

The genes are TRBV6-6 and TRBJ2-7, with TRBD1 identical over 8 bases. Germline CDR1 and CDR2: MNHNY and SVGAGI (reference sequence). The CDR3 consists of 13 residues. Trimming cost V 5 bases and J 5 bases; bases outside gene matches: 5. CDR3 protein: CASSSDRGDEQYF. CDR3 coding DNA: TGTGCCAGCAGTAGTGACAGGGGAGACGAGCAGTACTTC.

This sequence joins TRBV5-1 and TRBJ2-7; D perhaps matches TRBD1 (7 bases). Germline values: CDR1 SGHRS, CDR2 YFSETQ. This CDR3 contains 14 residues. V lost 1 base to trimming and J lost 5 bases, with 13 bases between them. The CDR3: CASSLSTGEDEQYF. The DNA of the CDR3 is TGCGCCAGCAGCTTGAGTACAGGGGAGGACGAGCAGTACTTC.

V and J are TRBV18 and TRBJ1-1, with D hard to call. The germline V gene encodes CDR1 KGHSH and CDR2 LQKENI. This CDR3 spans 13 amino acids. Trimming shortened V by 0 bases and J by 1 base, and 3 bases separated the two germline ends. The CDR3 sequence is CASSPPENTEAFF. CDR3 nucleotides: TGTGCCAGCTCACCACCTGAGAACACTGAAGCTTTCTTT.

The chain uses TRBV6-1 and TRBJ2-7; either TRBD1 or TRBD2 may supply D (6 bases each). V lost 2 bases to trimming and J lost 1 base, with 9 bases between them. The V gene's germline CDR1 is MNHNS and CDR2 SASEGT. The CDR3 has 14 amino acids. CDR3 protein: CASSERGASYEQYF. In nucleotides, the CDR3 is TGTGCCAGCAGTGAAAGGGGGGCTTCCTACGAGCAGTACTTC.

The chain couples TRBV5-4 to TRBJ2-5; 7 nucleotides align to TRBD1. The germline V gene encodes CDR1 SGHNT and CDR2 YYREEE (reference sequence). V lost 9 bases and J lost 5; bases outside the gene matches: 7. The CDR3 sequence is 12 residues long. The CDR3 bases are TGTGCCACCAACAGGGGTGGGGAGACCCAGTACTTC. Translation: CATNRGGETQYF.

A word on this clone: One junction end does not reproduce the germline sequence, and a read error may be involved. The chain couples TRBV28 to TRBJ1-2, with TRBD1 as a possible D gene (6 bases). The CDR3 spans 15 residues. Germline values: CDR1 MDHEN, CDR2 SYDVKM. The CDR3 DNA reads as TGTGCCAGCAGTCCCAGGGGATGGGGCGGACCAGCTAGGAGCTTC. Encoded protein: CASSPRGWGGPARSF.

This CDR3 is CASSLVWEPLNEQFF. In DNA, the CDR3 is TGTGCCAGCAGCTTAGTGTGGGAACCGTTGAATGAGCAGTTCTTC. The V and J genes are TRBV7-9 and TRBJ2-1, with D unclear. This CDR3 spans 15 amino acids. V was pared by 1 base and J by 7 bases, with 14 bases between. Looked up from germline, CDR1 is SEHNR and CDR2 is FQNEAQ (reference sequence).

The chain recombines TRBV19 with TRBJ1-4; 9 bases are shared with TRBD1. With V trimmed by 6 bases and J by 6 bases, 5 bases remained unmatched. The V gene's germline CDR1 is LNHDA and CDR2 SQIVND (reference sequence). CDR3 length: 14 amino acids. CDR3 sequence: CASRGTGSDEKLFF. CDR3 nucleotides: TGTGCCAGTAGAGGGACAGGGAGTGATGAAAAACTGTTTTTT.

The V gene is TRBV9, the J gene TRBJ2-3; 7 bases align to TRBD2. The CDR3 extends over 16 amino acids. Germline V gene data show CDR1 as SGDLS and CDR2 as YYNGEE. V trimming: 0 bases; J trimming: 2 bases; junction bases outside the gene matches: 6. The CDR3 loop reads CASSVGASGNTDTQYF. The CDR3 coding sequence is TGTGCCAGCAGCGTAGGAGCTAGCGGAAACACAGATACGCAGTATTTT.

On this clone: Germline and junction disagree at one end, which may indicate a read error. V is TRBV5-1 and J is TRBJ2-1; TRBD2 matches at 14 bases. The CDR3 covers 16 residues. CDR1 is SGHRS, CDR2 YFSETQ, per germline. The CDR3, as DNA: TGCGCCAGCAGCACAAGGGGACTAGCGGGAGTCAATGAGCAATTCTTC. The encoded protein is CASSTRGLAGVNEQFF.

The rearrangement joins TRBV28 to TRBJ1-5, with 8 bases matching TRBD1. The CDR3 has 14 residues. The trim removed 6 bases at V and 7 bases at J, leaving 8 bases unmatched. The germline V gene encodes CDR1 MDHEN and CDR2 SYDVKM. This CDR3 reads CASRTTGARQPQHF. DNA for the CDR3: TGTGCCAGCAGAACGACAGGGGCACGGCAGCCCCAGCATTTT.

The CDR3 here is CASSPRQGLNTEAFF. DNA for the CDR3: TGCGCCAGCAGCCCCCGACAGGGACTGAACACTGAAGCTTTCTTT. The gene calls are TRBV5-1 and TRBJ1-1; 7 nucleotides agree with TRBD1. Losses at the gene ends were 4 bases for V and 0 bases for J; bases not matched to a gene: 6. This CDR3 has 15 residues. CDR1 SGHRS and CDR2 YFSETQ come from the germline V gene.

V is TRBV6-5 and J is TRBJ2-1; perhaps TRBD2 as D (5 bases). V lost 8 bases, J lost 0 bases, and 14 bases lay in between. Germline V CDR1 and CDR2: MNHEY, SVGAGI. This CDR3 region has 15 residues. CDR3 loop: CASAPTGYSYNEQFF. The CDR3 DNA reads TGTGCCAGCGCACCCACGGGGTACTCCTACAATGAGCAGTTCTTC.

This chain links TRBV7-9 with TRBJ2-2; D unresolved. This CDR3 comprises 15 residues. Trimming left V 4 bases short and J 0 bases short, with 9 bases between. Germline assignment: CDR1 SEHNR and CDR2 FQNEAQ (reference sequence). CDR3 sequence (DNA): TGTGCCAGCAGCTCGGACCCTTCGAACACCGGGGAGCTGTTTTTT. This gives the protein CASSSDPSNTGELFF. Full variable domain (remainder filled in from reference TRBV7-9 and TRBJ2-2): DTGVSQNPRHKITKRGQNVTFRCDPISEHNRLYWYRQTLGQGPEFLTYFQNEAQLEKSRLLSDRFSAERPKGSFSTLEIQRTEQGDSAMYLCASSSDPSNTGELFFGEGSRLTVL.

The chain uses TRBV6-5 and TRBJ2-5; D uncertain. The CDR3 consists of 13 residues. Trimming stripped 7 bases from V and 5 bases from J, with 14 bases between. CDR1 is MNHEY and CDR2 is SVGAGI in the germline V gene. The CDR3 spells CASTGDNGETQYF. In nucleotides, the CDR3 is TGTGCCAGCACCGGCGATAATGGGGAGACCCAGTACTTC.

For this clone: The sample has other DNA sequences that encode this CDR3 too. This rearrangement joins TRBV15 to TRBJ2-5; possible D gene TRBD1, 6 bases. The CDR3 is 14 amino acids. Per germline, CDR1 LNHNV and CDR2 YYDKDF (reference sequence). The germline V and J ends were trimmed by 0 bases and 5 bases, with 10 bases remaining between them. The CDR3 DNA is TGTGCCACCAGCAGAGACAGGGGTGAGGAGACCCAGTACTTC. Translation gives CATSRDRGEETQYF.

The rearrangement links TRBV28 to TRBJ2-7, with D maybe TRBD1 (6 bases). V lost 6 bases and J lost 4, with 16 bases in between. CDR1 is MDHEN, CDR2 SYDVKM, per germline. The CDR3 has 14 amino acids. Here the CDR3 DNA reads TGTGCCAGCAGCCCCGGGACACCTACGTACGAGCAGTACTTC. It encodes CASSPGTPTYEQYF.

To note about this clone: A junction end diverges from the germline sequence, so it may reflect a read error. The chain carries TRBV30 and TRBJ2-1; D possibly uses TRBD1 or TRBD2 (6 bases each). CDR1 GTSNPN and CDR2 SVGIG come from the germline V gene (reference sequence). The CDR3 extends over 15 amino acids. The CDR3 reads CAWSRGEGPPGPRIF. Written as DNA, the CDR3 is TGTGCCTGGAGTAGGGGGGAAGGTCCCCCGGGCCCGCGCATCTTC.

J is TRBJ2-2 and V is TRBV28; D is perhaps TRBD1 or TRBD2 (5 bases each). This CDR3 has 14 amino acids. Deletions cut 7 bases from V and 4 bases from J, with 13 bases between. Germline lookup yields CDR1 MDHEN and CDR2 SYDVKM. CDR3 nucleotides: TGTGCCAGCAAATGGGACGCGGGCACCGGGGAGCTGTTTTTT. Residues: CASKWDAGTGELFF.

The chain carries TRBV10-2 and TRBJ2-2; no clear D. Trimming left V 7 bases short and J 1 base short, with 13 bases between. The CDR3 loop spans 15 amino acids. Germline CDR1 and CDR2: WSHSY and SAAADI. The CDR3 reads CASKSGRKNTGELFF. In DNA, the CDR3 is TGCGCCAGCAAGTCGGGCAGAAAGAACACCGGGGAGCTGTTTTTT.

V and J are TRBV15 and TRBJ2-2; D uncertain. Germline V gene sequence: CDR1 LNHNV, CDR2 YYDKDF (reference sequence). The length of the CDR3 is 13 residues. The V gene lost 4 bases and the J gene lost 4 bases, with 7 bases spanning the gap. The CDR3 DNA reads TGTGCCACCAGCAAGTGGGGCACCGGGGAGCTGTTTTTT. Protein sequence: CATSKWGTGELFF.

The rearrangement uses TRBV6-1 and TRBJ2-7, with 8 positions matching TRBD2. V gave up 2 bases and J gave up 4 bases; unmatched junction bases: 4. The CDR3 is 14 amino acids. Germline V lookup: CDR1 MNHNS, CDR2 SASEGT. DNA for the CDR3: TGTGCCAGCAGTGAAAGCGGGAGACGTTACGAGCAGTACTTC. Residues: CASSESGRRYEQYF.

The V and J genes are TRBV29-1 and TRBJ1-2; tentative D call: TRBD1 (5 bases). The germline gives CDR1 SQVTM, CDR2 ANQGSEA. The CDR3 has 13 amino acids. Trimming took 4 bases from V and 1 from J, leaving 10 bases between them. DNA for the CDR3: TGCAGCGTTGGGGAGGGGAATAACTATGGCTACACCTTC. Encoded protein: CSVGEGNNYGYTF.

This clone appeared a single time. V is TRBV10-2 and J is TRBJ2-7; 8 bases match TRBD2. The V and J ends lost 8 bases and 0 bases, in that order; junction bases with no gene match: 6. CDR3 length: 14 amino acids. CDR1 and CDR2 (germline): WSHSY, SAAADI. The CDR3, as DNA: TGCGCCAGCTATAAAAGCGGGAGCTCCTACGAGCAGTACTTC. As protein: CASYKSGSSYEQYF.

The rearrangement joins TRBV6-1 to TRBJ2-7; weak D call: TRBD1 (6 bases). The CDR3 length is 12 residues. Germline V gene lookup returns CDR1 MNHNS and CDR2 SASEGT. V was clipped by 6 bases and J by 4 bases, with 10 bases between them. CDR3 DNA: TGTGCCAGCAGGGCAGGGGTATACGAGCAGTACTTC. Translating it yields CASRAGVYEQYF.

The chain carries TRBV4-1 and TRBJ1-5; D might be TRBD1 (5 bases). The germline V gene has CDR1 MGHRA and CDR2 YSYEKL. Trimming pared 2 bases from V and 6 bases from J, leaving 11 bases between. There are 14 residues in the CDR3. The CDR3 region is CASSQIRGSQPQHF. The CDR3 DNA reads as TGCGCCAGCAGCCAAATTAGGGGTAGTCAGCCCCAGCATTTT.

The chain couples TRBV7-9 to TRBJ1-3, with a weak D call TRBD1 (5 bases). Trimming left V 1 base short and J 1 base short, with 11 bases between. This CDR3 has 16 amino acids. Germline lookup yields CDR1 SEHNR and CDR2 FQNEAQ (reference sequence). The DNA for the CDR3 is TGTGCCAGCAGCTTAGGGGGGACCCGATCTGGAAACACCATATATTTT. Translating it yields CASSLGGTRSGNTIYF. The full variable domain, in which reference TRBV7-9 and TRBJ1-3 provide the parts outside the CDR3, is DTGVSQNPRHKITKRGQNVTFRCDPISEHNRLYWYRQTLGQGPEFLTYFQNEAQLEKSRLLSDRFSAERPKGSFSTLEIQRTEQGDSAMYLCASSLGGTRSGNTIYFGEGSWLTVV.